These 27 T cell receptor beta chains share one sample of origin, sequenced in a study of T-cell memory formation after mild COVID-19. MiXCR, run by TCRdb on the 5' RACE reads, gives a single entry per CDR3 protein. The sample yields some 450,000 distinct CDR3 sequences, over 15% seen once. The sequencing input was PBMCs or a T cell subset sorted from them (not recorded which). The origin of the receptors is an adult woman who had mild COVID-19 (a few samples of this study predate the infection). Cell type and time point are not known.

In this sample, this clonotype turned up a few times. This sequence joins TRBV20-1 and TRBJ2-7; perhaps TRBD1 as D (5 bases). CDR3 length: 16 amino acids. Germline V gene sequence: CDR1 DFQATT, CDR2 SNEGSKA (reference sequence). With 0 bases removed from V and 3 bases from J, the gap between germline ends came to 18 bases. CDR3 nucleotides: TGCAGTGCTAGAGAGTCCGAAGCGCTTAGGGGCTACGAGCAGTACTTC. Encoded protein: CSARESEALRGYEQYF.

This clonotype was seen only a few times. The chain carries TRBV4-1 and TRBJ2-7; 8 nucleotides agree with TRBD1. The CDR3 totals 14 residues. The germline V gene encodes CDR1 MGHRA and CDR2 YSYEKL. V dropped 1 base and J dropped 4; count of bases not matched to a gene: 3. The CDR3 DNA sequence: TGCGCCAGCAGCCAAGGGACAGGGACATACGAGCAGTACTTC. It encodes CASSQGTGTYEQYF.

The V call is TRBV5-4, the J call TRBJ2-7, with 7 bases that match TRBD1. This CDR3 is 13 amino acids long. V shed 4 bases, J shed 1 base, and the junction held 2 bases outside the gene matches. Germline-derived CDR1 and CDR2 are SGHNT and YYREEE (reference sequence). Here the CDR3 reads CASSGDRSYEQYF. The CDR3 DNA sequence: TGTGCCAGCAGCGGGGACAGATCCTACGAGCAGTACTTC.

The table lists this clonotype with a few counts. The V call is TRBV18, the J call TRBJ2-5, with TRBD1 matching 9 bases. V lost 6 bases and J lost 5; bases outside the gene matches: 7. This CDR3 is 14 amino acids long. CDR1 is KGHSH, CDR2 LQKENI, per germline. The CDR3: CASSIGQGSETQYF. The CDR3 DNA follows: TGTGCCAGCTCCATCGGACAGGGGAGTGAGACCCAGTACTTC. Supplemented by reference TRBV18 and TRBJ2-5, the full variable domain reads NAGVMQNPRHLVRRRGQEARLRCSPMKGHSHVYWYRQLPEEGLKFMVYLQKENIIDESGMPKERFSAEFPKEGPSILRIQQVVRGDSAAYFCASSIGQGSETQYFGPGTRLLVL.

The sample holds a few counts of this clonotype. V is TRBV10-3 and J is TRBJ1-4; D not resolved. V lost 0 bases and J lost 7, with 6 bases in between. The CDR3 runs to 13 residues. The V gene's germline CDR1 is ENHRY and CDR2 SYGVKD. CDR3 in amino acids: CAISESMAEKLFF. DNA of the CDR3: TGTGCCATCAGTGAGTCCATGGCTGAAAAACTGTTTTTT.

The chain combines TRBV27 with TRBJ2-3; D remains unclear. Trimming removed 2 bases from V and 1 base from J, with 10 bases in between. Per germline, CDR1 MNHEY and CDR2 SMNVEV (reference sequence). CDR3 length equals 15 residues. The CDR3, as DNA: TGTGCCAGCAGTTTACCCCGGAGCGGCACAGATACGCAGTATTTT. Translating gives CASSLPRSGTDTQYF.

This clonotype was counted a few times. The V call is TRBV4-2, the J call TRBJ2-2, with D possibly being TRBD1 or TRBD2 (6 bases each). Trimming pared 1 base from V and 7 bases from J, leaving 13 bases between. This CDR3 spans 15 amino acids. The germline CDR1 and CDR2 sequences are LGHNA and YNFKEQ. This chain's CDR3 is CASSQGGARDGELFF. CDR3 bases: TGTGCCAGCAGCCAAGGGGGGGCCAGGGACGGGGAGCTGTTTTTT.

The chain couples TRBV14 to TRBJ1-4, with 8 bases aligning to TRBD1. Germline V CDR1 and CDR2: SGHDN, FVKESK. This CDR3 is built from 17 residues. V shed 4 bases, J shed 3 bases, and the junction held 10 bases outside the gene matches. The CDR3 loop is CASSPGQVYGANEKLFF. The CDR3, as DNA: TGTGCCAGCAGCCCGGGACAGGTCTATGGGGCTAATGAAAAACTGTTTTTT.

The genes are TRBV12-3 or TRBV12-4 and TRBJ2-5, with a weak D call TRBD1 (5 bases). This CDR3 is built from 14 residues. V shed 5 bases and J shed 2 bases, with 12 bases lying between them. The CDR3, as DNA: TGTGCCAGCAGTAAAACGACAGCTCAAGAGACCCAGTACTTC. Translating it yields CASSKTTAQETQYF.

In this sample, this clonotype turned up a few times. The gene calls are TRBV15 and TRBJ2-1; 8 bases agree with TRBD2. The trim removed 0 bases at V and 10 bases at J, leaving 8 bases unmatched. Germline loops: CDR1 LNHNV, CDR2 YYDKDF (reference sequence). CDR3 length: 15 amino acids. CDR3 in DNA: TGTGCCACCAGCAGAGACCCGGGGGGGTTCTTCGAGCAGTTCTTC. Translated: CATSRDPGGFFEQFF.

This clonotype has a single count. J is TRBJ2-2 and V is TRBV2; tentative D call: TRBD2 (7 bases). Germline loops: CDR1 SNHLY, CDR2 FYNNEI. This CDR3 has 18 amino acids. V was trimmed by 7 bases and J by 2 bases, leaving 23 bases between them. The CDR3 region has the DNA TGTGCCAGCATCCTAAAGGGAGGGAGGGGACACAACACCGGGGAGCTGTTTTTT. The encoded protein is CASILKGGRGHNTGELFF.

This clonotype has only a few counts. V is TRBV7-2 and J is TRBJ1-4; D might be TRBD1 (6 bases). The CDR3 loop spans 14 amino acids. Trimming removed 2 bases at V and 7 bases at J, with 11 bases between. Germline V lookup: CDR1 SGHTA, CDR2 FQGNSA. The CDR3, as DNA: TGTGCCAGCAGCTTATTAGGGGGAAGTGAAAAACTGTTTTTT. Its translation is CASSLLGGSEKLFF.

The gene calls are TRBV9 and TRBJ2-1, with D tentatively TRBD2 (5 bases). The CDR3 runs to 17 residues. Germline values: CDR1 SGDLS, CDR2 YYNGEE. V lost 4 bases and J 4 bases, leaving 21 bases between the germline ends. The CDR3 nucleotides are TGTGCCAGCAGCCACAATCCAGCGGTAGGATTATACAATGAGCAGTTCTTC. It is translated as CASSHNPAVGLYNEQFF.

This clonotype was recorded a few times. The chain employs TRBV7-9 and TRBJ2-1; D possibly corresponds to TRBD1 (5 bases). Germline-derived CDR1 and CDR2 are SEHNR and FQNEAQ (reference sequence). Trimming shortened V by 2 bases and J by 3 bases, and 11 bases separated the two germline ends. The CDR3 runs 15 residues. The CDR3: CASSLQGTGYNEQFF. CDR3 coding DNA: TGTGCCAGCAGCTTACAGGGAACGGGCTACAATGAGCAGTTCTTC.

This clonotype was seen more than once but under ten times. The J gene is TRBJ2-7, the V gene TRBV28, with 11 bases that match TRBD2. Trimming at V came to 1 base and at J to 3 bases, leaving 20 bases not matched to a gene. From germline, CDR1 is MDHEN and CDR2 SYDVKM. CDR3 length: 21 amino acids. As DNA, the CDR3 is TGTGCCAGCAGTTTATCCCCCTGGACTAGCGGGCCCCTGGGAATACTCTACGAGCAGTACTTC. This encodes CASSLSPWTSGPLGILYEQYF.

This clonotype was seen a handful of times. The gene calls are TRBV9 and TRBJ2-2; 10 bases match TRBD2. This CDR3 is 15 amino acids long. The germline V gene encodes CDR1 SGDLS and CDR2 YYNGEE. J gave up 7 bases and V 0 bases, and 3 bases lay outside the gene matches. This chain's CDR3 is CASSVASGRHGELFF. CDR3 coding DNA: TGTGCCAGCAGCGTAGCTAGCGGGAGACACGGGGAGCTGTTTTTT.

The CDR3: CATSDASFDSPLHF. The CDR3 nucleotides are TGTGCCACCAGTGATGCCAGTTTCGATTCACCCCTCCACTTT. The chain recombines TRBV24-1 with TRBJ1-6; D is unclear. The CDR3 contains 14 residues. CDR1 and CDR2 (germline): KGHDR, SFDVKD. Trimming pared 3 bases from V and 8 bases from J, leaving 10 bases between.

This chain links TRBV29-1 with TRBJ2-1; 8 bases line up with TRBD1. This CDR3 contains 13 residues. V lost 5 bases to trimming and J lost 2 bases; unmatched junction nucleotides: 2. CDR1 and CDR2 (germline): SQVTM, ANQGSEA. The CDR3 protein is CSVRTGTYNEQFF. CDR3 sequence (DNA): TGCAGCGTTAGGACAGGGACCTACAATGAGCAGTTCTTC.

V and J are TRBV5-5 and TRBJ2-3; D gene ambiguous. The ends were cut back, 3 bases at V and 6 bases at J, with 17 bases in the middle. The germline CDR1 and CDR2 sequences are SGHKS and YYEKEE (reference sequence). There are 15 residues in the CDR3. The CDR3 reads CASSSPIPLRDTQYF. In nucleotides, the CDR3 is TGTGCCAGCAGCTCCCCGATTCCCCTTAGGGATACGCAGTATTTT.

The sample holds many counts of this clonotype. V and J are TRBV7-2 and TRBJ2-7; D possibly uses TRBD1 or TRBD2 (5 bases each). This CDR3 contains 16 residues. The germline V gene has CDR1 SGHTA and CDR2 FQGNSA. V was shortened by 5 bases and J by 6 bases, with 23 bases between the two germline ends. This chain's CDR3 is CASSPGWAGSSGEQYF. The CDR3, as DNA: TGTGCCAGCAGCCCCGGGTGGGCAGGGAGTTCTGGCGAGCAGTACTTC.

The chain links TRBV5-4 to TRBJ2-3; 11 bases fit TRBD2. The CDR3 runs to 16 residues. The junction had 9 bases not matched to a gene; V was cut back by 4 bases and J by 5 bases. Germline loops: CDR1 SGHNT, CDR2 YYREEE (reference sequence). The CDR3 is CASSRELAGVGDTQYF. CDR3 coding DNA: TGTGCCAGCAGCCGGGAACTAGCGGGAGTAGGAGATACGCAGTATTTT.

This chain's CDR3 is CASSLGLAGQGGSYEQYF. Here the CDR3 DNA reads TGTGCCAGCAGTTTGGGACTAGCGGGACAAGGAGGGTCCTACGAGCAGTACTTC. V and J are TRBV27 and TRBJ2-7, with 13 bases fitting TRBD2. The CDR3 sequence is 18 residues long. CDR1 is MNHEY and CDR2 is SMNVEV in the germline V gene (reference sequence). V lost 3 bases to trimming and J lost 1 base; unmatched junction nucleotides: 9.

This clonotype was recorded a few times. The chain couples TRBV5-1 to TRBJ2-6, with D hard to call. This CDR3 is 15 amino acids long. CDR1 SGHRS and CDR2 YFSETQ come from the germline V gene. Deletions cut 6 bases from V and 0 bases from J, with 10 bases between. In DNA, the CDR3 is TGCGCCAGCAACCCAGACCGCTCTGGGGCCAACGTCCTGACTTTC. This sequence encodes CASNPDRSGANVLTF.

The chain joins TRBV7-2 to TRBJ1-4, with D uncertain. The V gene's germline CDR1 is SGHTA and CDR2 FQGNSA. Trimming took 2 bases from V and 0 from J, leaving 16 bases between them. The CDR3 runs to 18 residues. The CDR3 reads CASSLQPPRLTTNEKLFF. Written as DNA, the CDR3 is TGTGCCAGCAGCTTACAACCCCCTCGACTGACAACTAATGAAAAACTGTTTTTT.

This clonotype occurred a few times. V gene TRBV11-2 combines with J gene TRBJ2-3; TRBD2 matches at 13 bases. The CDR3 sequence is 18 residues long. Germline CDR1 SGHAT, CDR2 FQNNGV. V lost 5 bases, J lost 8 bases, and 16 bases stayed unmatched. The CDR3 DNA sequence: TGTGCCAGCAGCAACCGGGGACTAGCGGGGAGCGCGTGGGTTACGCAGTATTTT. Protein: CASSNRGLAGSAWVTQYF.

This chain connects TRBV20-1 to TRBJ1-2, with a tentative D call TRBD1 (6 bases). CDR1 and CDR2 (germline): DFQATT, SNEGSKA (reference sequence). With 6 bases removed from V and 2 bases from J, the gap between germline ends came to 22 bases. The CDR3 is 16 amino acids. The CDR3 DNA follows: TGCAGTGCCGTCCCGGGACATCACCCCGGAAACTATGGCTACACCTTC. Its translation: CSAVPGHHPGNYGYTF.

The chain combines TRBV7-8 with TRBJ2-3; D is undetermined. There are 14 residues in the CDR3. Germline assignment: CDR1 SGHVS and CDR2 FQNEAQ. Between the trimmed V and J ends, which lost 1 base and 6 bases, there was a span of 11 bases. The CDR3 DNA sequence: TGTGCCAGCAGCTTAGTAGCCCCCAGGGATACGCAGTATTTT. Its protein product is CASSLVAPRDTQYF.